The next 17 T cell receptor beta chains were all read from a single sample in a study of T cells after yellow fever vaccination. Using its own MiXCR run on the 5' RACE reads, TCRdb lists one record per CDR3 protein. The table lists 320,000 or so distinct CDR3 sequences, 8% to 9.5% of them singletons. The sample in question was PBMCs, obtained roughly seven weeks after the first yellow fever vaccination. The receptors here all came from a man aged 18 to 29 who received the YFV17D yellow fever vaccine.

The rearrangement links TRBV15 to TRBJ2-1; D perhaps matches TRBD2 (5 bases). Trimming removed 0 bases from V and 10 bases from J, with 10 bases in between. This CDR3 is 13 amino acids long. CDR1 is LNHNV and CDR2 is YYDKDF in the germline V gene (reference sequence). CDR3 sequence reads: CATSRDGRGEQFF. CDR3 coding DNA: TGTGCCACCAGCAGAGATGGGCGCGGGGAGCAGTTCTTC.

About this clonotype itself: This could be a read error, since a much larger clone is one nucleotide away. The CDR3 protein is CAISRLVADTQYF. The CDR3 DNA follows: TGTGCCATCAGCCGTTTGGTGGCAGATACGCAGTATTTT. This chain joins TRBV6-2 or TRBV6-3 and TRBJ2-3; D remains unclear. Germline values: CDR1 MNHEY, CDR2 SVGEGT. Trimming left V 10 bases short and J 4 bases short, with 15 bases between. This CDR3 contains 13 residues.

This clonotype has at least ten counts. CDR3 DNA: TGCGCCAGCAGCTTGGGGTCGGGGGCAGGCAATGAGCAGTTCTTC. Translation gives CASSLGSGAGNEQFF. This chain joins TRBV5-1 and TRBJ2-1, with D perhaps TRBD1 or TRBD2 (6 bases each). Trimming took 0 bases from V and 6 from J, leaving 13 bases between them. CDR1 is SGHRS and CDR2 is YFSETQ in the germline V gene. This CDR3 contains 15 residues.

This clonotype has just a few counts. V is TRBV18 and J is TRBJ2-5; unclear D gene. Between the trimmed V and J ends, which lost 6 bases and 2 bases, there was a span of 22 bases. This CDR3 has 17 amino acids. Germline CDR1 KGHSH, CDR2 LQKENI. The CDR3 loop is CASSPGTDRLRQETQYF. In nucleotides, the CDR3 is TGTGCCAGCTCCCCAGGAACGGATCGGTTGAGACAAGAGACCCAGTACTTC.

This clonotype was seen only a few times. This chain joins TRBV20-1 and TRBJ1-6; D ambiguous. Deletions cut 3 bases from V and 5 bases from J, with 17 bases between. Germline assignment: CDR1 DFQATT and CDR2 SNEGSKA (reference sequence). The CDR3 covers 16 residues. The CDR3 is CSASGVGGANNSPLHF. The CDR3 DNA reads as TGCAGTGCTAGCGGCGTGGGCGGTGCAAATAATTCACCCCTCCACTTT.

This clonotype showed up just a few times. V usage is TRBV3-1 and J usage is TRBJ1-6; no clear D. V lost 2 bases, J lost 8 bases, and 10 bases lay in between. CDR1 LGHDT and CDR2 YNNKEL come from the germline V gene (reference sequence). The CDR3 is 14 amino acids. CDR3 region: CASSQNGRDSPLHF. In DNA, the CDR3 is TGTGCCAGCAGCCAAAACGGGCGGGATTCACCCCTCCACTTT.

This clonotype was picked up a small number of times. The chain recombines TRBV11-2 with TRBJ1-2; D is possibly TRBD1 (5 bases). Trimming cost V 1 base and J 4 bases, with 13 bases left between them. The germline V gene has CDR1 SGHAT and CDR2 FQNNGV. The CDR3 extends over 15 amino acids. CDR3 sequence reads: CASSLARDGTYGYTF. The CDR3 DNA reads as TGTGCCAGCAGCTTAGCCCGGGACGGAACCTATGGCTACACCTTC.

In this sample, this clonotype turned up a few times. This rearrangement joins TRBV11-2 to TRBJ2-2, with TRBD2 matching over 8 bases. V gave up 3 bases and J gave up 7 bases; unmatched junction bases: 7. The germline V gene encodes CDR1 SGHAT and CDR2 FQNNGV. The CDR3 extends over 15 amino acids. CDR3 sequence: CASSFQAGGVGELFF. CDR3 DNA: TGTGCCAGCAGCTTTCAGGCGGGGGGAGTCGGGGAGCTGTTTTTT.

This clonotype was detected only a few times. This chain links TRBV4-3 with TRBJ2-3, with TRBD2 matching over 12 bases. Unmatched junction bases numbered 13, after V lost 0 bases and J lost 6 bases. Looked up from germline, CDR1 is LGHNA and CDR2 is YSLEER. The CDR3 totals 19 residues. CDR3 region: CASSQDRVLAGGPGDTQYF. In DNA, the CDR3 is TGCGCCAGCAGCCAAGATCGGGTCCTAGCGGGGGGGCCGGGGGATACGCAGTATTTT.

This clonotype has more than one count but fewer than ten. DNA of the CDR3: TGTGCCAGCAGCTTTGGATTGGGATTTTATAATTCACCCCTCCACTTT. It specifies CASSFGLGFYNSPLHF. This sequence joins TRBV5-5 and TRBJ1-6, with D hard to call. Between the trimmed V and J ends, which lost 2 bases and 4 bases, there was a span of 13 bases. The germline V gene has CDR1 SGHKS and CDR2 YYEKEE (reference sequence). The CDR3 extends over 16 amino acids.

This chain joins TRBV6-5 and TRBJ2-7, with D perhaps matching TRBD1 (5 bases). The CDR3 covers 14 residues. The germline V gene has CDR1 MNHEY and CDR2 SVGAGI. V gave up 4 bases and J gave up 3 bases, with 13 bases separating them. The CDR3 protein is CASSLGVKVYEQYF. Written as DNA, the CDR3 is TGTGCCAGCAGTTTAGGGGTAAAGGTCTACGAGCAGTACTTC.

This clonotype has just a few counts. The V and J genes are TRBV5-6 and TRBJ1-2; tentative D call: TRBD1 (6 bases). Germline V gene lookup returns CDR1 SGHDT and CDR2 YYEEEE. This CDR3 comprises 12 residues. Trimming removed 2 bases from V and 8 bases from J, with 10 bases in between. CDR3 nucleotide sequence: TGTGCCAGCAGCTTCCCAGGGGTCGGCTACACCTTC. The encoded protein is CASSFPGVGYTF.

This chain connects TRBV4-3 to TRBJ1-1; possible D gene TRBD1, 5 bases. The CDR3 is made up of 16 amino acids. V was trimmed by 1 base and J by 0 bases, leaving 12 bases between them. Germline V lookup: CDR1 LGHNA, CDR2 YSLEER. CDR3 nucleotides: TGCGCCAGCAGCCAAGGGGGCTGGGGGTTGAACACTGAAGCTTTCTTT. This encodes CASSQGGWGLNTEAFF.

The rearrangement uses TRBV7-3 and TRBJ2-6; no clear D gene. The germline V gene has CDR1 SGHTA and CDR2 FQGTGA. This CDR3 contains 16 residues. The ends were cut back, 5 bases at V and 0 bases at J, with 11 bases in the middle. The CDR3 sequence is CASSPPKGSGANVLTF. In nucleotides, the CDR3 is TGTGCCAGCAGCCCACCGAAGGGCTCTGGGGCCAACGTCCTGACTTTC.

This clonotype was recorded a few times. The chain combines TRBV4-1 with TRBJ2-2; D is undetermined. V was clipped by 3 bases and J by 5 bases, with 7 bases between them. The V gene's germline CDR1 is MGHRA and CDR2 YSYEKL. The CDR3 has 13 residues. The CDR3 DNA reads as TGCGCCAGCAGCCACATAGGAACCGGGGAGCTGTTTTTT. This sequence encodes CASSHIGTGELFF.

The chain has TRBV7-2 and TRBJ2-1, with TRBD2 matching 11 bases. CDR1 and CDR2 (germline): SGHTA, FQGNSA. The CDR3 loop spans 16 amino acids. With 1 base clipped from V and 6 bases from J, the junction kept 5 bases outside the gene matches. The CDR3 sequence is CASSLGIAGGLNEQFF. The CDR3 nucleotides are TGTGCCAGCAGCTTAGGGATAGCGGGGGGGCTCAATGAGCAGTTCTTC.

The chain carries TRBV28 and TRBJ1-4, with D maybe TRBD1 (6 bases). Germline V gene lookup returns CDR1 MDHEN and CDR2 SYDVKM. The CDR3 covers 14 residues. V lost 6 bases to trimming and J lost 5 bases, with 13 bases between them. The CDR3 region has the DNA TGTGCCAGCAGCTCAGGGGTCTTCAATGAAAAACTGTTTTTT. It codes for CASSSGVFNEKLFF.